This record covers a single T cell receptor beta chain. The data derive from a study of blood T cell repertoires in COVID-19. Study-wide context: From T cells, B-cell-depleted T cells, or PBMCs came the material, which was cDNA or gDNA.

Symptom resolution, clearance, or two negative PCRs marked the recovered donors of Cohort 3. In the authors' methods: The authors estimated nucleated cell counts from reference gene primer amplification. Produced via immunoSEQ multiplex PCR; TCRdb's table is partial and in-frame only. V and J calls and clone size are given by that table; D and trimming were obtained from the DNA. The sample holds about 64,000 clones, 70% to 90% seen once. The CDR3 covers 17 residues. The V segment lost 4 bases and the J segment 1 base; nucleotides outside the gene matches: 8. Germline lookup yields CDR1 SEHNR and CDR2 FQNEAQ (reference sequence).

Material for sequencing was PBMCs or T cells enriched from blood (not recorded which). The TCR was taken from a woman in her thirties or forties who had recovered from COVID-19. This sequence joins TRBV7-9 and TRBJ1-3; 9 nucleotides line up with TRBD1. CDR3 sequence: CASSWGGTGLSGNTIYF. CDR3 in DNA: TGTGCCAGCAGCTGGGGCGGGACAGGGTTATCTGGAAACACCATATATTTT.